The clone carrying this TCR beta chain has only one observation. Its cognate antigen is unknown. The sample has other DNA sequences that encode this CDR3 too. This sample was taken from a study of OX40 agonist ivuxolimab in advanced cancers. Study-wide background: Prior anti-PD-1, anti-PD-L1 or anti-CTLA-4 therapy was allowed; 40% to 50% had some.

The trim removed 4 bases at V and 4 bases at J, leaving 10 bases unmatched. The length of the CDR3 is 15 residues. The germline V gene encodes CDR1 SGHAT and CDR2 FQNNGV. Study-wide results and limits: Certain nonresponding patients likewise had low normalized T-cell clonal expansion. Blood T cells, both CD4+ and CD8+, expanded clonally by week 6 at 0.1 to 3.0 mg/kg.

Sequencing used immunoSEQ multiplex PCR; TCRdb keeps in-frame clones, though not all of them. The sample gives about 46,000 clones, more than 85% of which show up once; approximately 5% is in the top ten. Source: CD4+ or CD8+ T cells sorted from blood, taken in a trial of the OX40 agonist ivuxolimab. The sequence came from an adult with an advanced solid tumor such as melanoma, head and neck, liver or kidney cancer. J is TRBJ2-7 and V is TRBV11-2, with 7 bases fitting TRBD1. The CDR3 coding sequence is TGTGCCAGCAGCTACCGGACAGGACCCCAGTACGAGCAGTACTTC. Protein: CASSYRTGPQYEQYF.